One and the same sample provided the 30 T cell receptor beta chains below, sequenced in a study of T cell responses to AZD1222 COVID-19 vaccine. Libraries were prepared by immunoSEQ multiplex PCR; TCRdb keeps only in-frame clonotypes and omits some of them. The sample holds about 130,000 clones; 80% to 95% are singletons and the top ten take 0.85% to 1.2%. The material was peripheral blood, obtained 28 days after the second AZD1222 dose. All receptors derive from an adult who received the AZD1222 COVID-19 vaccine.

The chain couples TRBV28 to TRBJ2-3; D possibly uses TRBD1 or TRBD2 (6 bases each). Germline values: CDR1 MDHEN, CDR2 SYDVKM. V was pared by 7 bases and J by 1 base, with 9 bases between. The CDR3 runs to 13 residues. The CDR3 DNA sequence: TGTGCCAGCAAAAGGGGGGGCACAGATACGCAGTATTTT. Encoded protein: CASKRGGTDTQYF.

This clone was seen only once. The CDR3 nucleotides read TGTGCCAGCAGCTTTGACAGGGGAAACATTCAGTACTTC. Translating it yields CASSFDRGNIQYF. The chain carries TRBV7-2 and TRBJ2-4; 8 nucleotides align to TRBD1. The CDR3 spans 13 residues. The germline V gene has CDR1 SGHTA and CDR2 FQGNSA. J gave up 6 bases and V 3 bases, and 1 base lay outside the gene matches.

The rearrangement uses TRBV7-9 and TRBJ2-1, with 11 bases lining up with TRBD2. Per the germline V gene, CDR1 is SEHNR and CDR2 is FQNEAQ (reference sequence). This CDR3 comprises 18 residues. With 4 bases clipped from V and 1 base from J, the junction kept 9 bases outside the gene matches. For the CDR3, the DNA is TGTGCCAGCAGCTCGGGCGGGACTAGCGGTCAATCCTACAATGAGCAGTTCTTC. It codes for CASSSGGTSGQSYNEQFF. The variable domain in full, completed from reference TRBV7-9 and TRBJ2-1, reads DTGVSQNPRHKITKRGQNVTFRCDPISEHNRLYWYRQTLGQGPEFLTYFQNEAQLEKSRLLSDRFSAERPKGSFSTLEIQRTEQGDSAMYLCASSSGGTSGQSYNEQFFGPGTRLTVL.

The chain employs TRBV5-1 and TRBJ2-2; 7 nucleotides match TRBD2. After removal of 0 bases from V and 8 bases from J, the junction contained 4 bases not matched to a gene. The CDR3 contains 14 residues. Germline lookup yields CDR1 SGHRS and CDR2 YFSETQ. The CDR3 loop reads CASSLGLAVGELFF. The CDR3 coding sequence is TGCGCCAGCAGCTTGGGACTAGCAGTAGGGGAGCTGTTTTTT.

The chain is built from TRBV19 and TRBJ1-3; no firm D call. The CDR3 extends over 14 amino acids. Per the germline V gene, CDR1 is LNHDA and CDR2 is SQIVND (reference sequence). V was pared by 0 bases and J by 7 bases, with 10 bases between. CDR3 protein: CASSIDVVRNTIYF. The CDR3 DNA reads as TGTGCCAGTAGTATAGATGTGGTGCGGAACACCATATATTTT.

The V gene is TRBV11-1, the J gene TRBJ1-6; 7 positions match TRBD1. Germline V gene lookup returns CDR1 SGHAT and CDR2 FQDESV (reference sequence). Germline trimming cut 5 bases from V and 5 bases from J; bases unmatched to any gene: 6. CDR3 length equals 15 residues. CDR3 protein: CASSPTGTDNSPLHF. The CDR3 DNA reads TGTGCCAGCAGCCCAACCGGGACAGATAATTCACCCCTCCACTTT. The whole variable domain, remainder taken from reference TRBV11-1 and TRBJ1-6, is EAEVAQSPRYKITEKSQAVAFWCDPISGHATLYWYRQILGQGPELLVQFQDESVVDDSQLPKDRFSAERLKGVDSTLKIQPAELGDSAMYLCASSPTGTDNSPLHFGNGTRLTVT.

The chain recombines TRBV6-5 with TRBJ2-5, with a weak D call TRBD2 (7 bases). Trimming took 0 bases from V and 4 from J, leaving 12 bases between them. The CDR3 contains 15 residues. CDR1 and CDR2 from the germline V gene are MNHEY and SVGAGI. The DNA for the CDR3 is TGTGCCAGCAGTTACTCGAGGGGGGGCGGAGAGACCCAGTACTTC. Encoded protein: CASSYSRGGGETQYF.

The chain is built from TRBV29-1 and TRBJ1-2; perhaps TRBD1 as D (6 bases). This CDR3 region has 15 residues. Germline lookup yields CDR1 SQVTM and CDR2 ANQGSEA. V was pared by 1 base and J by 4 bases, with 16 bases between. The CDR3 loop is CSVEGSQGWGYGYTF. CDR3 nucleotides: TGCAGCGTTGAAGGGTCGCAGGGGTGGGGCTATGGCTACACCTTC.

This chain connects TRBV28 to TRBJ1-2; D call uncertain. This CDR3 is 15 amino acids long. Germline V gives CDR1 MDHEN, CDR2 SYDVKM. V lost 5 bases and J 3 bases, leaving 16 bases between the germline ends. The DNA of the CDR3 is TGTGCCAGCAGTCCCCCGACTTCATCCGACTATGGCTACACCTTC. Protein product: CASSPPTSSDYGYTF.

The rearrangement links TRBV5-1 to TRBJ2-1; weak D call: TRBD2 (6 bases). V lost 4 bases to trimming and J lost 0 bases, with 11 bases between them. The CDR3 sequence is 15 residues long. Germline loops: CDR1 SGHRS, CDR2 YFSETQ. CDR3 sequence: CASSRDWSSYNEQFF. The CDR3 coding sequence is TGCGCCAGCAGCCGGGACTGGAGCTCCTACAATGAGCAGTTCTTC.

This clone was counted between two and nine times. The chain recombines TRBV6-4 with TRBJ2-3, with TRBD2 matching over 9 bases. The germline V gene has CDR1 MRHNA and CDR2 SNTAGT. The CDR3 is 15 residues long. After removal of 0 bases from V and 4 bases from J, the junction contained 2 bases not matched to a gene. CDR3 bases: TGTGCCAGCAGTGACTCGGCGGGGGGGCCAGATACGCAGTATTTT. It translates to CASSDSAGGPDTQYF.

This rearrangement joins TRBV6-2 or TRBV6-3 to TRBJ2-7; 7 bases map to TRBD2. The CDR3 covers 14 residues. The V segment lost 6 bases and the J segment 2 bases; nucleotides outside the gene matches: 7. Germline CDR1 is MNHEY and CDR2 is SVGEGT. As DNA, the CDR3 is TGTGCCAGCAGCCCCCGCGGGAGCACCTACGAGCAGTACTTC. It translates to CASSPRGSTYEQYF.

As DNA, the CDR3 is TGTGCCAGCAGCTTGGAGGACATATGGGGAGTCGACAATGAGCAGTTCTTC. Translated: CASSLEDIWGVDNEQFF. The gene calls are TRBV5-6 and TRBJ2-1; the D gene could be TRBD1 or TRBD2 (5 bases each). Trimming took off 0 bases at V and 5 bases at J, with 18 bases between the two ends. The CDR3 runs to 17 residues. The V gene's germline CDR1 is SGHDT and CDR2 YYEEEE.

The V gene is TRBV5-1, the J gene TRBJ2-3; 7 positions match TRBD2. Germline assignment: CDR1 SGHRS and CDR2 YFSETQ. V gave up 7 bases and J gave up 1 base; unmatched junction bases: 6. The CDR3 sequence is 14 residues long. This CDR3 is CASANLAGTDTQYF. The DNA of the CDR3 is TGCGCCAGCGCCAACCTAGCGGGCACAGATACGCAGTATTTT.

The chain combines TRBV6-5 with TRBJ2-2; TRBD2 aligns across 7 bases. Germline-derived CDR1 and CDR2 are MNHEY and SVGAGI. With V trimmed by 2 bases and J by 4 bases, 4 bases remained unmatched. CDR3 length: 15 amino acids. CDR3 in amino acids: CASSYGGVGTGELFF. In DNA, the CDR3 is TGTGCCAGCAGTTACGGGGGGGTCGGCACCGGGGAGCTGTTTTTT.

Only one count was recorded for this clone. Here the CDR3 reads CASSRDTKDDQPQHF. CDR3 nucleotides: TGTGCCAGCAGCCGGGACACCAAGGACGATCAGCCCCAGCATTTT. V is TRBV28 and J is TRBJ1-5; TRBD1 is a possible D gene (6 bases). Germline CDR1 is MDHEN and CDR2 is SYDVKM. The length of the CDR3 is 15 residues. Trimming cost V 6 bases and J 5 bases, with 17 bases left between them.

The V gene is TRBV24-1, the J gene TRBJ2-1; the D is unclear. CDR3 length equals 13 residues. Trimming stripped 4 bases from V and 8 bases from J, with 11 bases between. Germline V gene lookup returns CDR1 KGHDR and CDR2 SFDVKD. The chain's CDR3 is CATSDPDRHEQFF. DNA for the CDR3: TGTGCCACCAGTGACCCGGACCGACATGAGCAGTTCTTC.

The V and J genes are TRBV5-1 and TRBJ1-1; D is ambiguous. V was trimmed by 4 bases and J by 4 bases, leaving 20 bases between them. The CDR3 consists of 16 residues. CDR1 is SGHRS, CDR2 YFSETQ, per germline. CDR3 loop: CASSPVFDTESTEAFF. The CDR3, as DNA: TGCGCCAGCAGCCCGGTATTTGATACGGAGTCCACTGAAGCTTTCTTT. The complete variable domain, with remaining parts taken from reference TRBV5-1 and TRBJ1-1, reads KAGVTQTPRYLIKTRGQQVTLSCSPISGHRSVSWYQQTPGQGLQFLFEYFSETQRNKGNFPGRFSGRQFSNSRSEMNVSTLELGDSALYLCASSPVFDTESTEAFFGQGTRLTVV.

The chain uses TRBV19 and TRBJ2-1; TRBD2 might be the D (6 bases). Trimming pared 0 bases from V and 7 bases from J, leaving 7 bases between. Germline CDR1 and CDR2: LNHDA and SQIVND (reference sequence). The CDR3 is 13 residues long. The CDR3: CASSIEGGNEQFF. DNA of the CDR3: TGTGCCAGTAGTATAGAGGGAGGTAATGAGCAGTTCTTC.

The rearrangement links TRBV11-1 to TRBJ1-2; possibly TRBD1 for D (6 bases). Germline V lookup: CDR1 SGHAT, CDR2 FQDESV (reference sequence). The CDR3 covers 13 residues. V was clipped by 1 base and J by 7 bases, with 10 bases between them. The CDR3 spells CASSLDRDRGYTF. The CDR3 DNA is TGTGCCAGCAGCTTAGACAGGGATCGTGGCTACACCTTC.

The chain couples TRBV11-3 to TRBJ1-1, with D perhaps matching TRBD1 (5 bases). The V end was cut by 5 bases, the J end by 4 bases, with 11 bases between. This CDR3 is 13 amino acids long. CDR1 is SGHNT, CDR2 YENEEA, per germline. CDR3 in DNA: TGTGCCAGCAGCCCCCAGGGAAGCACTGAAGCTTTCTTT. Its protein is CASSPQGSTEAFF.

The CDR3 DNA reads TGCGCCAGCAGTCGGCAGGTTAGCACAGATACGCAGTATTTT. Its translation is CASSRQVSTDTQYF. The chain combines TRBV5-1 with TRBJ2-3, with D unresolved. CDR3 length: 14 amino acids. Deletions cut 5 bases from V and 0 bases from J, with 10 bases between. Germline assignment: CDR1 SGHRS and CDR2 YFSETQ.

This chain uses TRBV7-9 with TRBJ1-5; D uncertain. CDR3 size: 13 residues. The germline V gene has CDR1 SEHNR and CDR2 FQNEAQ (reference sequence). The V and J ends lost 0 bases and 4 bases respectively, with 4 bases between them. CDR3 sequence reads: CASSLAVNQPQHF. CDR3 nucleotides: TGTGCCAGCAGCTTAGCAGTTAATCAGCCCCAGCATTTT.

The gene calls are TRBV9 and TRBJ1-5; D remains unclear. CDR1 is SGDLS, CDR2 YYNGEE, per germline. Trimming cost V 4 bases and J 3 bases, with 23 bases left between them. The CDR3 sequence is 18 residues long. CDR3: CASSPHRARPYSNQPQHF. The CDR3 bases are TGTGCCAGCAGCCCGCATAGGGCCAGGCCTTACTCCAATCAGCCCCAGCATTTT.

The chain employs TRBV6-1 and TRBJ1-4; TRBD1 is a possible D gene (5 bases). Trimming pared 1 base from V and 10 bases from J, leaving 13 bases between. The CDR3 extends over 14 amino acids. The germline CDR1 and CDR2 sequences are MNHNS and SASEGT. Written as DNA, the CDR3 is TGTGCCAGCAGTGAAGTGGTCAGGGTGGGAAAACTGTTTTTT. It is translated as CASSEVVRVGKLFF.

This clone was counted a single time. The chain links TRBV9 to TRBJ2-2; unclear D gene. This CDR3 is 14 amino acids long. Trimming stripped 0 bases from V and 6 bases from J, with 9 bases between. Looked up from germline, CDR1 is SGDLS and CDR2 is YYNGEE. The DNA of the CDR3 is TGTGCCAGCAGCGTAGAGAATCTGGCCGGGGAGCTGTTTTTT. It encodes CASSVENLAGELFF.

The rearrangement uses TRBV24-1 and TRBJ2-1; 11 nucleotides align to TRBD1. Trimming at V came to 4 bases and at J to 8 bases, leaving 9 bases not matched to a gene. Germline V gene sequence: CDR1 KGHDR, CDR2 SFDVKD. CDR3 length: 16 amino acids. The chain's CDR3 is CATSDRGQGEGDEQFF. DNA for the CDR3: TGTGCCACCAGTGACCGGGGACAGGGGGAGGGCGATGAGCAGTTCTTC.

V is TRBV28 and J is TRBJ1-2; no clear D gene. V was pared by 5 bases and J by 10 bases, with 11 bases between. CDR3 length: 11 residues. Germline V gives CDR1 MDHEN, CDR2 SYDVKM. CDR3 region: CASSLMGIYTF. Here the CDR3 DNA reads TGTGCCAGCAGTCTCATGGGGATCTACACCTTC.

The chain links TRBV6-2 or TRBV6-3 to TRBJ2-7, with TRBD2 as a possible D gene (5 bases). CDR1 is MNHEY and CDR2 is SVGEGT in the germline V gene. The CDR3 totals 16 residues. The V end was cut by 6 bases, the J end by 0 bases, with 18 bases between. The CDR3 loop is CASSPRGKRNSYEQYF. The CDR3 DNA sequence: TGTGCCAGCAGCCCACGAGGGAAGCGGAACTCCTACGAGCAGTACTTC.

The chain carries TRBV7-9 and TRBJ2-1; 9 positions agree with TRBD1. The CDR3 is 17 amino acids. Germline assignment: CDR1 SEHNR and CDR2 FQNEAQ (reference sequence). Trimming took 5 bases from V and 4 from J; bases not matched to a gene: 12. CDR3 bases: TGTGCCAGCAGCACCGACCGGACAGGGGCGGATTACAATGAGCAGTTCTTC. It translates to CASSTDRTGADYNEQFF.